These 16 T cell receptor beta chains originate from one sample sequenced in a study of OX40 agonist ivuxolimab in advanced cancers. Generated by immunoSEQ multiplex PCR, the TCRdb table keeps only in-frame clones and is missing some. The sample yields over 80,000 clones, about 89% seen once. The sequencing used CD4+ or CD8+ T cells sorted from blood, collected in a trial of the OX40 agonist ivuxolimab. Every receptor here comes from an adult with an advanced solid tumor such as melanoma, head and neck, liver or kidney cancer.

The chain links TRBV2 to TRBJ2-3; 8 nucleotides align to TRBD2. There are 16 residues in the CDR3. Trimming at V came to 5 bases and at J to 4 bases, leaving 11 bases not matched to a gene. Looked up from germline, CDR1 is SNHLY and CDR2 is FYNNEI. Here the CDR3 reads CASSIRYGTRADTQYF. The CDR3 coding sequence is TGTGCCAGCAGTATTCGGTACGGGACTAGAGCAGATACGCAGTATTTT.

V is TRBV7-2 and J is TRBJ2-1; TRBD2 aligns across 8 bases. CDR3 length: 15 residues. J was trimmed by 2 bases and V by 5 bases; bases with no gene match: 5. From germline, CDR1 is SGHTA and CDR2 FQGNSA. The CDR3 nucleotides read TGTGCCAGCAGCGAGACTAGCGCCCCCTACAATGAGCAGTTCTTC. It translates to CASSETSAPYNEQFF.

V usage is TRBV5-6 and J usage is TRBJ2-2; possibly TRBD2 for D (5 bases). The ends were cut back, 0 bases at V and 5 bases at J, with 14 bases in the middle. Germline assignment: CDR1 SGHDT and CDR2 YYEEEE. CDR3 length: 16 residues. As DNA, the CDR3 is TGTGCCAGCAGCTTGGCAGCGGTCCTCGAGACCGGGGAGCTGTTTTTT. This encodes CASSLAAVLETGELFF.

This chain links TRBV2 with TRBJ1-1; 7 bases fit TRBD1. The CDR3 length is 13 residues. In germline, CDR1 is SNHLY, CDR2 FYNNEI. The chain's CDR3 is CATIDRANTEAFF. For the CDR3, the DNA is TGTGCAACCATCGACAGGGCGAACACTGAAGCTTTCTTT.

Details on this clone: One end of the junction is discordant with germline, which a read error may explain. The J gene is TRBJ2-2, the V gene TRBV19; TRBD2 agrees at 12 bases. This CDR3 is built from 15 residues. Looked up from germline, CDR1 is LNHDA and CDR2 is SQIVND (reference sequence). The CDR3: CASSTSGGASGELSF. The CDR3 DNA is TGTGCCAGTAGTACTAGCGGGGGGGCCTCCGGGGAGCTGTCTTTT.

The rearrangement joins TRBV28 to TRBJ1-6; D gene unclear. Trimming cost V 3 bases and J 8 bases, with 11 bases left between them. Per the germline V gene, CDR1 is MDHEN and CDR2 is SYDVKM. The CDR3 spans 14 residues. The CDR3 DNA is TGTGCCAGCAGTTTGAATATGCGGGATTCACCCCTCCACTTT. It yields the protein CASSLNMRDSPLHF.

V gene TRBV5-4 combines with J gene TRBJ2-1; D gene unclear. With 4 bases removed from V and 0 bases from J, the gap between germline ends came to 14 bases. Germline-derived CDR1 and CDR2 are SGHNT and YYREEE (reference sequence). The CDR3 spans 16 residues. The CDR3 protein is CASSPPPPSSYNEQFF. For the CDR3, the DNA is TGTGCCAGCAGCCCCCCTCCCCCTAGCTCCTACAATGAGCAGTTCTTC.

This chain uses TRBV11-2 with TRBJ2-2, with 9 bases aligning to TRBD1. CDR3 length: 14 amino acids. J was trimmed by 7 bases and V by 4 bases; bases with no gene match: 4. Germline V gives CDR1 SGHAT, CDR2 FQNNGV. The CDR3, as DNA: TGTGCCAGCAGCTCCGGGACAGGGATCGGGGAGCTGTTTTTT. It yields the protein CASSSGTGIGELFF.

The chain combines TRBV5-1 with TRBJ1-2; TRBD1 is a possible D gene (5 bases). Germline CDR1 is SGHRS and CDR2 is YFSETQ. The CDR3 loop spans 13 amino acids. Between the trimmed V and J ends, which lost 2 bases and 8 bases, there was a span of 13 bases. The DNA for the CDR3 is TGCGCCAGCAGCTTCGGGACCCAGGGAGGCTACACCTTC. Translated: CASSFGTQGGYTF. Using reference TRBV5-1 and TRBJ1-2 for the parts outside the CDR3, the full variable domain is KAGVTQTPRYLIKTRGQQVTLSCSPISGHRSVSWYQQTPGQGLQFLFEYFSETQRNKGNFPGRFSGRQFSNSRSEMNVSTLELGDSALYLCASSFGTQGGYTFGSGTRLTVV.

The V and J genes are TRBV7-9 and TRBJ2-7; 7 positions agree with TRBD1. CDR1 is SEHNR, CDR2 FQNEAQ, per germline (reference sequence). After removal of 6 bases from V and 5 bases from J, the junction contained 13 bases not matched to a gene. This CDR3 is built from 15 residues. This CDR3 reads CASSFLGQTIHEQYF. In DNA, the CDR3 is TGTGCCAGCAGTTTCCTGGGACAGACGATTCACGAGCAGTACTTC.

The chain employs TRBV19 and TRBJ2-7; D might be TRBD2 (5 bases). CDR3 size: 14 residues. Between the trimmed V and J ends, which lost 1 base and 6 bases, there was a span of 13 bases. Per germline, CDR1 LNHDA and CDR2 SQIVND (reference sequence). DNA of the CDR3: TGTGCCAGTAGTATAGTGGCTAGCACCAGCGAGCAGTACTTC. Translating it yields CASSIVASTSEQYF.

The chain carries TRBV6-1 and TRBJ1-3; D is uncertain. Germline V lookup: CDR1 MNHNS, CDR2 SASEGT. The V gene lost 7 bases and the J gene lost 4 bases, with 11 bases spanning the gap. The CDR3 runs to 13 residues. The CDR3 is CASIGSGGNTIYF. CDR3 bases: TGTGCCAGCATAGGGTCGGGAGGAAACACCATATATTTT.

The chain recombines TRBV5-1 with TRBJ1-2, with TRBD1 matching 10 bases. The CDR3 is 13 amino acids. Germline-derived CDR1 and CDR2 are SGHRS and YFSETQ. The J segment lost 7 bases and the V segment lost 5 bases, leaving 5 bases of the junction unmatched. Here the CDR3 reads CASRPGQGVGYTF. The CDR3 DNA is TGCGCCAGCAGGCCTGGACAGGGGGTTGGCTACACCTTC.

The rearrangement joins TRBV10-3 to TRBJ1-1, with 9 bases lining up with TRBD1. Germline lookup yields CDR1 ENHRY and CDR2 SYGVKD. V lost 3 bases and J lost 11; bases outside the gene matches: 13. The CDR3 loop spans 15 amino acids. This CDR3 is CAISDRPGQGSMAFF. CDR3 DNA sequence: TGTGCCATCAGTGACCGACCGGGACAGGGCTCGATGGCTTTCTTT.

The genes are TRBV27 and TRBJ2-7, with 7 bases that match TRBD2. From germline, CDR1 is MNHEY and CDR2 SMNVEV (reference sequence). V gave up 3 bases and J gave up 2 bases; unmatched junction bases: 7. This CDR3 contains 15 residues. The CDR3 coding sequence is TGTGCCAGCAGTTTGGGAGCGGGGACCGCCTACGAGCAGTACTTC. Amino acid sequence: CASSLGAGTAYEQYF.

The gene calls are TRBV6-5 and TRBJ1-1, with D possibly matching TRBD1 (5 bases). Trimming left V 3 bases short and J 8 bases short, with 13 bases between. Germline V gene sequence: CDR1 MNHEY, CDR2 SVGAGI. CDR3 length: 13 residues. The CDR3 DNA reads TGTGCCAGCAGTTATGGGAGGGGACGCGAAGCTTTCTTT. This translates into CASSYGRGREAFF.